This T cell receptor (beta chain) came from a study of T cells after somatic rescue of genetic block (dated by TCRdb to the early 2020s). Regarding the research as a whole: The study assessed how robust, over the long term, a T-cell system was when the system had developed through somatic rescue of a genetic block in T-cell development.

Libraries were prepared through the immunoSEQ multiplex PCR assay. Held by TCRdb, this immuneACCESS table contains in-frame sequences only and omits some clones. Under half of the omission traces to an unresolved V gene where checked; the cause of the rest is unknown. Present in this sample are 68,000 or so clones, 80% to 95% of which were seen just once. The ten largest clones capture about 2.7% of the sample. In the case of this clone: Its antigen is not yet known. Base qualities are not at hand, and no much larger clone is one base apart.

Taken from the germline V gene, the CDR1 and CDR2 loops are SGHDT and YYEEEE. The germline V end is reduced by 4 bases and the J end by 10 bases; junction bases left unmatched: 6. From cysteine to phenylalanine, the CDR3 is 14 amino acids long. Kept here is only the CDR3 DNA, which spans 42 bases and is read in frame from base 1. The sequenced sample was peripheral blood mononuclear cells (PBMCs). The rearranged segments are TRBV5-6 and TRBJ1-6; TRBD1 aligns with 9 central bases. The source of this sequence is a man aged 35-49 years. The CDR3 sequence is CASSGQGSGSPLHF. The nucleotides read TGTGCCAGCAGCGGACAGGGGTCTGGATCACCCCTCCACTTT.